The entry below gives a single T cell receptor beta chain sequence along with its context. The sample belongs to a study of blood T cell repertoires in COVID-19. Study information: The cDNA or gDNA used as material had been derived from T cells, B-cell-depleted T cells, or PBMCs.

The V gene lost 2 bases and the J gene lost 4 bases, with 8 bases spanning the gap. Germline CDR1 and CDR2: MNHEY and SMNVEV (reference sequence). The CDR3 extends over 13 amino acids. Profiled with immunoSEQ multiplex PCR; TCRdb holds only in-frame clones, not every one. Of 26,000 or so clones detected, almost 90% appear once; the ten largest clones hold approximately 10%. The clonotype was recovered from a man aged 70 or older with acute or convalescent COVID-19. The sample was peripheral blood. The chain combines TRBV27 with TRBJ1-1; no reliable D call. The CDR3 spells CASSLVRGTEAFF. The DNA for the CDR3 is TGTGCCAGCAGTTTAGTCAGAGGCACTGAAGCTTTCTTT.